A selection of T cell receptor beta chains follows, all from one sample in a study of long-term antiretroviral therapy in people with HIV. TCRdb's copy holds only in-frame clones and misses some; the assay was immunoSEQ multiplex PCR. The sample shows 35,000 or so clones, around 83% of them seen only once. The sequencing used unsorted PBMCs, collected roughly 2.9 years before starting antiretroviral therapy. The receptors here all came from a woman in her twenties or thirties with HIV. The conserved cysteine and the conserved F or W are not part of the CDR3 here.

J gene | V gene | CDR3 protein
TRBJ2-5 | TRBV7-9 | ASSPPGGLGETQY
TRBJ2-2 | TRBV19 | ASSPSQVAGELF
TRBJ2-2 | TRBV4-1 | ASSLTGFTGELF
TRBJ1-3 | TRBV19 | ASTGGLSGNTIY
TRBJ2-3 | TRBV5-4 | ASSLERTDTQY
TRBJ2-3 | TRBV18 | ASSPLRAGGQGSDTQY
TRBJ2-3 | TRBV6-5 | ASSYGLAGGADTQY
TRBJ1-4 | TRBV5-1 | ASSSGATNEKLF
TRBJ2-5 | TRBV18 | ASSPGAQETQY
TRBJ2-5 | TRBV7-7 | ASSLGRAEETQY
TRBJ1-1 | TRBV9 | ASSPGGEAF
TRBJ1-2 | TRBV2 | ASSEIQFHGYT
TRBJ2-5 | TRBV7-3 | ASSSGDGGALETQY
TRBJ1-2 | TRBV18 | ASSPLGATNYGYT
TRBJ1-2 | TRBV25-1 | ASSPETWLNYGYT
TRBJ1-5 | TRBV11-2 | ASSLDRTGHYRPQH
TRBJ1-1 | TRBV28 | ASIMGRNIMNTEAF
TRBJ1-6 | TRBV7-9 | ASSLGGFDSPLH
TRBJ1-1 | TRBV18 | ASSPKQGNTEAF
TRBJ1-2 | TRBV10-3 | AISDWTGRGNYGYT
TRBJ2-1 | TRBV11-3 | ASSSIQGANEQF
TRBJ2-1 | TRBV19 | ASSTGYGEQF
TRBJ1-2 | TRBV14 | ASSPTGTYGYT
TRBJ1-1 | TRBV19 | ASSVIANTEAF
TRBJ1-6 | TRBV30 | AWSPDKNSPLH
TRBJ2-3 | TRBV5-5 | ASSWGGVGTDTQY
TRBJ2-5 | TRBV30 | AWSAQTGGVETQY
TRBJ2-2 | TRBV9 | ASSPFQGVNTGELF
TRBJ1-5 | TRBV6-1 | ASSRAGYSNQPQH
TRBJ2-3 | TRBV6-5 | ASSYAAGADTQY
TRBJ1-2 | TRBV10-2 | ASSVGQGVNGYT
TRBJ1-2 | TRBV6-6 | ASNPSGNYGYT
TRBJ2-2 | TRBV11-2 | ASTQTSGSTGELF
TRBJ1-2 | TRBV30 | AWSVGARNYGYT
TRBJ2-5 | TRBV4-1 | ASSQIAGGPETQY
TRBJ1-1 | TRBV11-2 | ASSLVPGLEAF
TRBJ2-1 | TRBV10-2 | ASRLGTSGGRDNEQF
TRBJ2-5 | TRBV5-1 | ASSLTGGQETQY
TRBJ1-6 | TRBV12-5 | ASGLVLDRDSPLH
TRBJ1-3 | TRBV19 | ASTGQTTGNTIY
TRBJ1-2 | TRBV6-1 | ASSEEVGGRGYT
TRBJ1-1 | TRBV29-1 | SVGLGQLNTEAF